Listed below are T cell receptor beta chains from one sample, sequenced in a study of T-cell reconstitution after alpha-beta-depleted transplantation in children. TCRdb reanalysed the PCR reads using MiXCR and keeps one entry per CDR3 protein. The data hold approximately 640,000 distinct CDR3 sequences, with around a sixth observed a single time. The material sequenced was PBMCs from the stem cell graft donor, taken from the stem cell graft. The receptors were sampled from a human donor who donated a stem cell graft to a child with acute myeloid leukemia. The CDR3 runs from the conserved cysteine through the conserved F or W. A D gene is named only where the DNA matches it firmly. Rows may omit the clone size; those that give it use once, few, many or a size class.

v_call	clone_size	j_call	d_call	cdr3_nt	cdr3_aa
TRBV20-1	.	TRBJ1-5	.	TGCAGTGCTAATCGTCCGGGGTATAGCAATCAGCCCCAGCATTTT	CSANRPGYSNQPQHF
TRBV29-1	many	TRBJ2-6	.	TGCAGCGCAAAGGGGTCCGGGGCCAACGTCCTGACTTTC	CSAKGSGANVLTF
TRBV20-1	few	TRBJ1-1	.	TGCAGTGCTAGCCTAGGGAGAGACACTGAAGCTTTCTTT	CSASLGRDTEAFF
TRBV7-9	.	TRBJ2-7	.	TGTGCCAGTTGGGGTCAGAACAGCAGGGGCGTCTACGAGCAGTACTTC	CASWGQNSRGVYEQYF
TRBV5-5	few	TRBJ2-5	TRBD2	TGTGCCAGCAGCGGTGGGACTAGCGGATTTCAAGAGACCCAGTACTTC	CASSGGTSGFQETQYF
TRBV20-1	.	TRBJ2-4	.	TGCAGTGCTAGAGATTGGGACCTAGCCAAAAACATTCAGTACTTC	CSARDWDLAKNIQYF
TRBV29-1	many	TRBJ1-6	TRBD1	TGCAGCTTAGGGGACAGGGAGTTTTCACCCCTCCACTTT	CSLGDREFSPLHF
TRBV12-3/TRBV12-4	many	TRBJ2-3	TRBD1	TGTGCCAGCAAAGACAGGGGTGGCACAGATACGCAGTATTTT	CASKDRGGTDTQYF
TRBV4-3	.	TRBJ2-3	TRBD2	TGCGCCAGCAGCCAACTAGAACTAGCGACTAGCACAGATACGCAGTATTTT	CASSQLELATSTDTQYF
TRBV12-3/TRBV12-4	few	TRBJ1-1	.	TGTGCCAGCATTTCCCTAGGGGGGTCATACACTGAAGCTTTCTTT	CASISLGGSYTEAFF
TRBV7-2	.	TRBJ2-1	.	TGTGCCAGCAGCTTAGTTGCGGGAACAAACAATGAGCAGTTCTTC	CASSLVAGTNNEQFF
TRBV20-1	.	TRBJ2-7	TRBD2	TGCAGTGCTAGAGCCCTCTGGGGGGGGGGCTCCTACGAGCAGTACTTC	CSARALWGGGSYEQYF
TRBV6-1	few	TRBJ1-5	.	TGTGCCAGCATCGAGGGTGGCAATCAGCCCCAGCATTTT	CASIEGGNQPQHF
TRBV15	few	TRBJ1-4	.	TGTGCCACCAGCAGATTGACAGAACAAAATGAAAAACTGTTTTTT	CATSRLTEQNEKLFF
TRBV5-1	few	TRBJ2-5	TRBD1	TGCGCCAGCAGCTGGACCGGGACAGAGCAAGAGACCCAGTACTTC	CASSWTGTEQETQYF
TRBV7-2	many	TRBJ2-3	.	TGTGCCAGCAGCTTAGTGGCAGGGAGGAGCGATACGCAGTATTTT	CASSLVAGRSDTQYF
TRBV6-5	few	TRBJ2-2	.	TGTGCCAGCGCAGGTGGGGGCGGGGAGCTGTTTTTT	CASAGGGGELFF
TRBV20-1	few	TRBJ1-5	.	TGCAGTGCTGGGGTCGGACCGAGGGATCAGCCCCAGCATTTT	CSAGVGPRDQPQHF
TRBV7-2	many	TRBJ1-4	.	TGTGCCAGCAGCTTTGGGATGGGGGGTGAAAAACTGTTTTTT	CASSFGMGGEKLFF
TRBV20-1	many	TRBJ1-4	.	TGCAGTGCAGGGGGGGGTAATGAAAAACTGTTTTTT	CSAGGGNEKLFF
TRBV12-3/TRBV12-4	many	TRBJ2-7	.	TGTGCCAGCACCCCTCCCAGCTCCTACGAGCAGTACTTC	CASTPPSSYEQYF
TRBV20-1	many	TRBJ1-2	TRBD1	TGCAGTGCTTTGGACAGGAACTATGGCTACACCTTC	CSALDRNYGYTF
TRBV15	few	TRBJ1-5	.	TGTGCCACCAGCCTCGGGGGAAGGGGTCAGCCCCAGCATTTT	CATSLGGRGQPQHF
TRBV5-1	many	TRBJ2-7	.	TGCGCCAGCAGCTTGGAAGTCGGAGTAACCTACGAGCAGTACTTC	CASSLEVGVTYEQYF
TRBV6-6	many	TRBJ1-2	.	TGTGCCAGCAGTTACGAGGGATCCTATGGCTACACCTTC	CASSYEGSYGYTF
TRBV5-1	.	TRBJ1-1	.	TGCGCCAGCAGCCCTGAACAGGGTTGGACTGAAGCTTTCTTT	CASSPEQGWTEAFF
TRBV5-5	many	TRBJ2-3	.	TGTGCCAGCAGCTTGCCCCAGGGGCCGGGCACAGATACGCAGTATTTT	CASSLPQGPGTDTQYF
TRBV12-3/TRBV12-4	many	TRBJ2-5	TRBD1	TGTGCCAGCACCTCGACAGGGACAGAGACCCAGTACTTC	CASTSTGTETQYF
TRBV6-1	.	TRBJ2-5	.	TGTGCCAGCAGGCCGAGGAACCAAGAGACCCAGTACTTC	CASRPRNQETQYF
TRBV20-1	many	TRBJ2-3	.	TGCAGTGCTAGGCGCACAGATACGCAGTATTTT	CSARRTDTQYF
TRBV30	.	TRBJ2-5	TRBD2	TGTGCCTGGAGCCCTTACCGGACTAGACAAGAGACCCAGTACTTC	CAWSPYRTRQETQYF
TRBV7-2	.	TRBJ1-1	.	TGTGCCAGCAGCTTCAAGGCCCAGAGTGAAGCTTTCTTT	CASSFKAQSEAFF
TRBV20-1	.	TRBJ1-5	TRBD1	TGCAGTGCTAGGTCCGGGGGGGCAGGGGGATGGGGATATAGCAATCAGCCCCAGCATTTT	CSARSGGAGGWGYSNQPQHF
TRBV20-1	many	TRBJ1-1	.	TGCAGTGCTCCGGGACACTCGAACACTGAAGCTTTCTTT	CSAPGHSNTEAFF
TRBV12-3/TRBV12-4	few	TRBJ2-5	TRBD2	TGTGCCAGCAGTTTAGGGCATTTACTAGCGGGGATCCAAGAGACCCAGTACTTC	CASSLGHLLAGIQETQYF
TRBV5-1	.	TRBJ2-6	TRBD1	TGCGCCAGCAGCGGCCCGGGACAGCTCTCTGGGGCCAACGTCCTGACTTTC	CASSGPGQLSGANVLTF
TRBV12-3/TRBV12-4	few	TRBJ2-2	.	TGTGCCAGCAGCCCCTTGAGGGGAGACACCGGGGAGCTGTTTTTT	CASSPLRGDTGELFF